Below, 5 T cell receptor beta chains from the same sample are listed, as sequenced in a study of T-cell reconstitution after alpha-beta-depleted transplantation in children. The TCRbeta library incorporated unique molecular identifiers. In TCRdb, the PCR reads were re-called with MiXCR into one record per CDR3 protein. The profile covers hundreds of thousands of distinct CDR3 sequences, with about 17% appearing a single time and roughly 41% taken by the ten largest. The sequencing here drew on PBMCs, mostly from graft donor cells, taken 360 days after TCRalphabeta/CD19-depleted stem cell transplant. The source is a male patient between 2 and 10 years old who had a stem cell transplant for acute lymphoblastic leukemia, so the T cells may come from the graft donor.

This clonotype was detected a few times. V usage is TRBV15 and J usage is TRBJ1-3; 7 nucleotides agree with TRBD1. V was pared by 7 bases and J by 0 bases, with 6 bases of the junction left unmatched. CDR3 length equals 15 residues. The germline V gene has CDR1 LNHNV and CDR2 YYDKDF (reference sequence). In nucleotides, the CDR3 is TGTGCCACCAAGGCAGGGGGTATCTCTGGAAACACCATATATTTT. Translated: CATKAGGISGNTIYF.

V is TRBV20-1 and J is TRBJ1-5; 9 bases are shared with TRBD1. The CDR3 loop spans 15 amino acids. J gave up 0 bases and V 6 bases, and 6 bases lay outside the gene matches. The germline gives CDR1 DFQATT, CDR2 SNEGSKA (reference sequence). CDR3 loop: CSAVQGAGSNQPQHF. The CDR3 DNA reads TGCAGTGCGGTACAGGGGGCTGGTAGCAATCAGCCCCAGCATTTT.

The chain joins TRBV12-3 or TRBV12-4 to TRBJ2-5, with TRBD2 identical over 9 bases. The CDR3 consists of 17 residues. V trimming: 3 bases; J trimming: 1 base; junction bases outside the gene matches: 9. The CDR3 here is CASSFGIAGAVQETQYF. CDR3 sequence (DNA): TGTGCCAGCAGTTTCGGAATAGCGGGGGCCGTCCAAGAGACCCAGTACTTC.

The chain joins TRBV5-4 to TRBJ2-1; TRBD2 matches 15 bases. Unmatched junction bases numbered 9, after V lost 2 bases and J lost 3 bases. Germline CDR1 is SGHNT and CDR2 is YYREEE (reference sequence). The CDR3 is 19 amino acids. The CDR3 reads CASSLGLAGGPGSYNEQFF. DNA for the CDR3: TGTGCCAGCAGCTTAGGACTAGCGGGAGGGCCAGGTAGCTACAATGAGCAGTTCTTC.

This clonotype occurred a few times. The CDR3 nucleotides read TGCAGCGTTGAAGATACTTCGGGACAAACCTACAATGAGCAGTTCTTC. This gives the protein CSVEDTSGQTYNEQFF. The chain joins TRBV29-1 to TRBJ2-1, with D possibly being TRBD1 (6 bases). The CDR3 runs 16 residues. Germline CDR1 is SQVTM and CDR2 is ANQGSEA. V was cut by 0 bases and J by 2 bases, with 14 bases left in between.